Below, 19 T cell receptor beta chains from the same sample are listed, as sequenced in a study of CD8 T cells in ankylosing spondylitis. TCRdb analysed the 5' RACE reads with MiXCR anew, one entry per CDR3 protein. The sample shows 250,000 to 350,000 distinct CDR3 sequences, less than 25% of them seen only once. Material for sequencing was blood, either unsorted or a sorted T cell fraction (not recorded which). The receptors were sampled from a female donor with ankylosing spondylitis or in good health (not recorded which).

This clonotype occurred a few times. The chain is built from TRBV20-1 and TRBJ2-1; D could derive from TRBD1 or TRBD2 (6 bases each). Trimming took off 7 bases at V and 0 bases at J, with 22 bases between the two ends. This CDR3 region has 17 residues. Germline V gene data show CDR1 as DFQATT and CDR2 as SNEGSKA (reference sequence). CDR3 bases: TGCAGTGTAGGATGGTCCTGGGGGGCGAGCTCCTACAATGAGCAGTTCTTC. As protein: CSVGWSWGASSYNEQFF.

The rearrangement uses TRBV19 and TRBJ2-3, with no clear D. Germline lookup yields CDR1 LNHDA and CDR2 SQIVND (reference sequence). The CDR3 contains 15 residues. Deletions cut 7 bases from V and 0 bases from J, with 14 bases between. The CDR3 sequence: CASNRRPSSTDTQYF. The CDR3, as DNA: TGTGCCAGTAATCGAAGGCCTTCTAGCACAGATACGCAGTATTTT. Together with reference TRBV19 and TRBJ2-3, the CDR3 gives the full variable domain: DGGITQSPKYLFRKEGQNVTLSCEQNLNHDAMYWYRQDPGQGLRLIYYSQIVNDFQKGDIAEGYSVSREKKESFPLTVTSAQKNPTAFYLCASNRRPSSTDTQYFGPGTRLTVL.

This clonotype was observed a handful of times. The chain links TRBV30 to TRBJ1-4; TRBD1 aligns across 8 bases. In germline, CDR1 is GTSNPN, CDR2 SVGIG (reference sequence). This CDR3 region has 14 residues. V dropped 3 bases and J dropped 10; count of bases not matched to a gene: 10. The CDR3 loop is CAWSLDRGRGKLFF. In DNA, the CDR3 is TGTGCCTGGAGCCTTGACAGGGGTAGGGGAAAACTGTTTTTT.

The V gene is TRBV7-9, the J gene TRBJ2-1; 9 nucleotides match TRBD2. V shed 5 bases, J shed 4 bases, and the junction held 12 bases outside the gene matches. Germline CDR1 reads SEHNR; CDR2 reads FQNEAQ (reference sequence). The CDR3 runs to 17 residues. In DNA form, the CDR3 reads TGTGCCAGCAGCCCCAGGACTAGCGAGAGCACATACAATGAGCAGTTCTTC. Protein: CASSPRTSESTYNEQFF.

This clonotype was detected once. The chain couples TRBV3-1 to TRBJ2-1, with D possibly TRBD1 on 5 matching bases. In germline, CDR1 is LGHDT, CDR2 YNNKEL (reference sequence). The CDR3 is 13 amino acids. Trimming shortened V by 3 bases and J by 6 bases, and 9 bases separated the two germline ends. The CDR3 coding sequence is TGTGCCAGCAGCCAGTCCAGGGCCAATGAGCAGTTCTTC. It translates to CASSQSRANEQFF.

The chain joins TRBV20-1 to TRBJ1-5; D may be TRBD1 (6 bases). Trimming cost V 6 bases and J 0 bases, with 12 bases left between them. The V gene's germline CDR1 is DFQATT and CDR2 SNEGSKA (reference sequence). This CDR3 spans 14 amino acids. In DNA, the CDR3 is TGCAGTGCCAGGGGACGGAGTAGCAATCAGCCCCAGCATTTT. Translated: CSARGRSSNQPQHF.

The chain combines TRBV20-1 with TRBJ2-7, with D tentatively TRBD2 (6 bases). The CDR3 runs 16 residues. V was shortened by 3 bases and J by 0 bases, with 18 bases between the two germline ends. Germline CDR1 DFQATT, CDR2 SNEGSKA (reference sequence). CDR3 DNA sequence: TGCAGTGCTAGGGTACGGGACTCCCATTTCTCCTACGAGCAGTACTTC. This codes for CSARVRDSHFSYEQYF.

The chain combines TRBV6-6 with TRBJ2-4; 7 bases agree with TRBD2. CDR1 is MNHNY, CDR2 SVGAGI, per germline (reference sequence). The ends lost 10 bases at V and 5 bases at J; junction bases unmatched: 8. This CDR3 spans 13 amino acids. In DNA, the CDR3 is TGTGCCACCCGAGGGCTAGCGGAAAACATTCAGTACTTC. Its translation is CATRGLAENIQYF.

V gene TRBV5-1 combines with J gene TRBJ2-5, with a possible D match to TRBD1 (6 bases). CDR3 length: 11 amino acids. The V and J ends lost 7 bases and 2 bases respectively, with 6 bases between them. Germline CDR1 reads SGHRS; CDR2 reads YFSETQ. This CDR3 is CASGQQETQYF. CDR3 DNA sequence: TGCGCCAGCGGACAGCAAGAGACCCAGTACTTC. The full variable domain, with the rest looked up from reference TRBV5-1 and TRBJ2-5, is KAGVTQTPRYLIKTRGQQVTLSCSPISGHRSVSWYQQTPGQGLQFLFEYFSETQRNKGNFPGRFSGRQFSNSRSEMNVSTLELGDSALYLCASGQQETQYFGPGTRLLVL.

This clonotype was picked up a small number of times. V gene TRBV4-3 combines with J gene TRBJ2-6; D is unresolved. Trimming stripped 4 bases from V and 2 bases from J, with 9 bases between. CDR1 is LGHNA and CDR2 is YSLEER in the germline V gene. The CDR3 contains 15 residues. Here the CDR3 DNA reads TGCGCCAGCAGCCGCAACTTTCCTGGGGCCAACGTCCTGACTTTC. The encoded protein is CASSRNFPGANVLTF.

At least ten counts were recorded for this clonotype. This sequence joins TRBV24-1 and TRBJ2-1, with D maybe TRBD1 (5 bases). Germline values: CDR1 KGHDR, CDR2 SFDVKD. This CDR3 has 19 amino acids. The V and J ends lost 0 bases and 2 bases respectively, with 19 bases between them. CDR3: CATSDLHDPRGTTYNEQFF. CDR3 nucleotide sequence: TGTGCCACCAGTGATTTGCATGACCCAAGGGGAACAACCTACAATGAGCAGTTCTTC.

The rearrangement uses TRBV4-2 and TRBJ2-1, with 7 bases aligning to TRBD2. Looked up from germline, CDR1 is LGHNA and CDR2 is YNFKEQ. The J segment lost 0 bases and the V segment lost 3 bases, leaving 5 bases of the junction unmatched. The CDR3 runs to 16 residues. CDR3 residues: CASSHPRGGSYNEQFF. The CDR3 region has the DNA TGTGCCAGCAGCCACCCTCGCGGGGGCTCCTACAATGAGCAGTTCTTC.

The CDR3 region is CASSLAPLLTYEQYF. As DNA, the CDR3 is TGTGCCAGCAGCTTAGCTCCCCTACTTACTTACGAGCAGTACTTC. The V gene is TRBV7-2, the J gene TRBJ2-7; D not certain. Trimming left V 0 bases short and J 4 bases short, with 13 bases between. Germline V gives CDR1 SGHTA, CDR2 FQGNSA. There are 15 residues in the CDR3. The full variable domain, in which reference TRBV7-2 and TRBJ2-7 provide the parts outside the CDR3, is GAGVSQSPSNKVTEKGKDVELRCDPISGHTALYWYRQSLGQGLEFLIYFQGNSAPDKSGLPSDRFSAERTGGSVSTLTIQRTQQEDSAVYLCASSLAPLLTYEQYFGPGTRLTVT.

This clonotype was seen only a few times. The chain is built from TRBV11-2 and TRBJ2-3; TRBD1 matches 8 bases. V gave up 2 bases and J gave up 6 bases; unmatched junction bases: 10. CDR1 and CDR2 (germline): SGHAT, FQNNGV. The length of the CDR3 is 16 residues. The CDR3 protein is CASSLSDRGRHDTQYF. Here the CDR3 DNA reads TGTGCCAGCAGCTTATCAGACAGGGGCCGACACGATACGCAGTATTTT.

The V and J genes are TRBV12-3 or TRBV12-4 and TRBJ1-6, with 8 bases that match TRBD1. Trimming cost V 5 bases and J 12 bases; bases outside gene matches: 12. The CDR3 consists of 15 residues. This CDR3 reads CASSTGQGLVIPLHF. In nucleotides, the CDR3 is TGTGCCAGCAGTACCGGACAGGGCCTGGTTATACCCCTCCACTTT.

As for this clonotype: It may be a read error: a sequence one base away is much more abundant. The rearrangement joins TRBV11-2 to TRBJ1-1, with unresolved D. V was trimmed by 3 bases and J by 1 base, leaving 9 bases between them. CDR1 and CDR2 from the germline V gene are SGHAT and FQNNGV. The CDR3 covers 14 residues. The CDR3 protein is CASSFGRGNTEAFF. CDR3 in DNA: TGTGCCAGCAGCTTTGGCCGGGGGAACACTGAAGCTTTCTTT. The full variable domain, completed using reference TRBV11-2 and TRBJ1-1, is EAGVAQSPRYKIIEKRQSVAFWCNPISGHATLYWYQQILGQGPKLLIQFQNNGVVDDSQLPKDRFSAERLKGVDSTLKIQPAKLEDSAVYLCASSFGRGNTEAFFGQGTRLTVV.

This clonotype was seen a handful of times. This rearrangement joins TRBV10-2 to TRBJ2-3; D gene ambiguous. The CDR3 is 14 residues long. Germline-derived CDR1 and CDR2 are WSHSY and SAAADI. Trimming took off 5 bases at V and 1 base at J, with 10 bases between the two ends. The CDR3 protein is CASSSSVGTDTQYF. The CDR3 DNA reads TGCGCCAGCAGTTCCAGCGTCGGCACAGATACGCAGTATTTT.

The chain has TRBV20-1 and TRBJ2-4; weak D call: TRBD2 (5 bases). The CDR3 covers 12 residues. Germline V gene data show CDR1 as DFQATT and CDR2 as SNEGSKA (reference sequence). Trimming left V 3 bases short and J 7 bases short, with 10 bases between. CDR3 sequence: CSARTPGNIQYF. CDR3 sequence (DNA): TGCAGTGCTAGGACCCCGGGGAACATTCAGTACTTC.

In this sample, this clonotype turned up a few times. The V call is TRBV18, the J call TRBJ2-3; 11 bases fit TRBD2. The CDR3 runs 16 residues. V was clipped by 2 bases and J by 2 bases; unmatched bases: 3. Germline CDR1 KGHSH, CDR2 LQKENI. The CDR3 is CASSPSTSGITDTQYF. DNA of the CDR3: TGTGCCAGCTCACCATCGACTAGCGGGATCACAGATACGCAGTATTTT.